Following are 23 T cell receptor beta chains from one sample sequenced in a study of cytomegalovirus exposure and HLA in healthy donors listed by TCRdb under 2017. Library preparation used the immunoSEQ multiplex PCR assay. Not all clones reach the TCRdb copy of this immuneACCESS table, which keeps in-frame sequences only. Checked studies attribute under half of the gap to unresolved V genes and leave the rest unexplained. Counted in this sample were some 150,000 clones; 87% of them appeared once. The top ten constitute roughly 1.5% of the sample. The source material was PBMCs. These receptors were taken from a woman aged 25-40 years in good health and CMV-seronegative.

The V gene is TRBV11-2, the J gene TRBJ2-3; unclear D gene. Looked up from germline, CDR1 is SGHAT and CDR2 is FQNNGV. The CDR3 covers 15 residues. The ends were cut back, 3 bases at V and 1 base at J, with 11 bases in the middle. The CDR3 sequence: CASSLQMVGTDTQYF. CDR3 sequence (DNA): TGTGCCAGCAGCTTGCAGATGGTCGGCACAGATACGCAGTATTTT. Based on the CDR3 plus reference TRBV11-2 and TRBJ2-3, the full variable domain is EAGVAQSPRYKIIEKRQSVAFWCNPISGHATLYWYQQILGQGPKLLIQFQNNGVVDDSQLPKDRFSAERLKGVDSTLKIQPAKLEDSAVYLCASSLQMVGTDTQYFGPGTRLTVL.

The V call is TRBV27, the J call TRBJ2-1; 8 bases line up with TRBD2. The CDR3 extends over 15 amino acids. V was clipped by 6 bases and J by 4 bases; unmatched bases: 8. Germline assignment: CDR1 MNHEY and CDR2 SMNVEV (reference sequence). Here the CDR3 DNA reads TGTGCCAGCAGCACAATAGCGGGACCTTACAATGAGCAGTTCTTC. Amino acids: CASSTIAGPYNEQFF.

The rearrangement links TRBV7-9 to TRBJ2-5, with 12 bases identical to TRBD2. Germline-derived CDR1 and CDR2 are SEHNR and FQNEAQ (reference sequence). Trimming took 3 bases from V and 3 from J; bases not matched to a gene: 5. This CDR3 has 16 residues. The CDR3: CASSFSSGGDKETQYF. The DNA of the CDR3 is TGTGCCAGCAGCTTCTCTAGCGGGGGGGATAAAGAGACCCAGTACTTC. The variable domain in full, with the rest retrieved from reference TRBV7-9 and TRBJ2-5, is DTGVSQNPRHKITKRGQNVTFRCDPISEHNRLYWYRQTLGQGPEFLTYFQNEAQLEKSRLLSDRFSAERPKGSFSTLEIQRTEQGDSAMYLCASSFSSGGDKETQYFGPGTRLLVL.

This chain connects TRBV5-6 to TRBJ1-3; the D is unclear. V lost 0 bases, J lost 0 bases, and 10 bases lay in between. Looked up from germline, CDR1 is SGHDT and CDR2 is YYEEEE. The CDR3 has 16 residues. The CDR3 loop is CASSLVGENSGNTIYF. In DNA form, the CDR3 reads TGTGCCAGCAGCTTGGTTGGAGAAAACTCTGGAAACACCATATATTTT.

The chain has TRBV9 and TRBJ2-2, with 8 positions matching TRBD2. This CDR3 spans 15 amino acids. Germline V CDR1 and CDR2: SGDLS, YYNGEE. Trimming took 0 bases from V and 6 from J; bases not matched to a gene: 4. Here the CDR3 reads CASSVVTGGSGELFF. DNA of the CDR3: TGTGCCAGCAGCGTAGTAACGGGGGGGTCCGGGGAGCTGTTTTTT.

The CDR3 DNA reads as TGTGCCAGCAGCCCCGGGACTACAGATACGCAGTATTTT. It translates to CASSPGTTDTQYF. V usage is TRBV7-2 and J usage is TRBJ2-3; TRBD2 might be the D (6 bases). CDR1 and CDR2 (germline): SGHTA, FQGNSA. The CDR3 has 13 residues. V lost 5 bases and J lost 3, with 9 bases in between.

The chain has TRBV29-1 and TRBJ2-6; D may be TRBD2 (5 bases). CDR1 SQVTM and CDR2 ANQGSEA come from the germline V gene. The V and J ends lost 4 bases and 3 bases respectively, with 10 bases between them. The CDR3 contains 14 residues. CDR3 bases: TGCAGCGTTGGGCTGGGAGTTGGGGCCAACGTCCTGACTTTC. Translating it yields CSVGLGVGANVLTF.

In its sample, this clone was seen once. CDR3 bases: TGTGCCAGCAGGGAAAACAGGTCTGGGGAAAAACTGTTTTTT. This codes for CASRENRSGEKLFF. This chain joins TRBV2 and TRBJ1-4, with D perhaps TRBD1 (5 bases). The V and J ends lost 6 bases and 8 bases respectively, with 16 bases between them. This CDR3 spans 14 amino acids. Germline assignment: CDR1 SNHLY and CDR2 FYNNEI.

The V call is TRBV7-9, the J call TRBJ2-1; the D gene is possibly TRBD1 (5 bases). Germline-derived CDR1 and CDR2 are SEHNR and FQNEAQ (reference sequence). V was trimmed by 1 base and J by 3 bases, leaving 13 bases between them. This CDR3 is 16 amino acids long. CDR3 sequence: CASSLVGADSYNEQFF. The CDR3 DNA sequence: TGTGCCAGCAGCTTAGTTGGAGCTGACAGCTACAATGAGCAGTTCTTC.

The J gene is TRBJ1-5, the V gene TRBV2; a weak D match, TRBD1 (5 bases). Germline V lookup: CDR1 SNHLY, CDR2 FYNNEI. This CDR3 has 17 residues. V was clipped by 4 bases and J by 1 base, with 17 bases between them. The CDR3 spells CASSASWGGYSNQPQHF. CDR3 bases: TGTGCCAGCAGTGCATCCTGGGGGGGTTACAGCAATCAGCCCCAGCATTTT. Using reference TRBV2 and TRBJ1-5 for the parts outside the CDR3, the full variable domain is EPEVTQTPSHQVTQMGQEVILRCVPISNHLYFYWYRQILGQKVEFLVSFYNNEISEKSEIFDDQFSVERPDGSNFTLKIRSTKLEDSAMYFCASSASWGGYSNQPQHFGDGTRLSIL.

V gene TRBV11-2 combines with J gene TRBJ1-1; 9 bases agree with TRBD1. With 1 base clipped from V and 5 bases from J, the junction kept 5 bases outside the gene matches. CDR1 SGHAT and CDR2 FQNNGV come from the germline V gene. This CDR3 contains 15 residues. CDR3: CASSLGRTGETEAFF. CDR3 sequence (DNA): TGTGCCAGCAGCTTAGGACGGACAGGGGAGACTGAAGCTTTCTTT. The full variable domain, its missing parts supplied by reference TRBV11-2 and TRBJ1-1, is EAGVAQSPRYKIIEKRQSVAFWCNPISGHATLYWYQQILGQGPKLLIQFQNNGVVDDSQLPKDRFSAERLKGVDSTLKIQPAKLEDSAVYLCASSLGRTGETEAFFGQGTRLTVV.

This rearrangement joins TRBV6-5 to TRBJ2-5, with D hard to call. V shed 6 bases and J shed 2 bases, with 7 bases lying between them. The CDR3 runs 12 residues. Per germline, CDR1 MNHEY and CDR2 SVGAGI. The DNA for the CDR3 is TGTGCCAGCAGCAGTTTTCAAGAGACCCAGTACTTC. The encoded protein is CASSSFQETQYF.

CDR3 DNA sequence: TGTGCCAGCAGTTTGGACAGGGTCGCCGAGCAGTACTTC. It specifies CASSLDRVAEQYF. This chain joins TRBV27 and TRBJ2-7; 8 positions match TRBD1. The CDR3 totals 13 residues. CDR1 is MNHEY, CDR2 SMNVEV, per germline (reference sequence). The V and J ends lost 3 bases and 6 bases, in that order; junction bases with no gene match: 4.

The rearrangement uses TRBV5-4 and TRBJ1-2; TRBD1 is a possible D gene (6 bases). The CDR3 contains 13 residues. V gave up 5 bases and J gave up 4 bases, with 12 bases separating them. Germline CDR1 SGHNT, CDR2 YYREEE (reference sequence). CDR3 nucleotide sequence: TGTGCCAGCAGGGGACCAGGGGCCTATGGCTACACCTTC. Amino acid sequence: CASRGPGAYGYTF.

The sample holds one count of this clone. DNA of the CDR3: TGTGCCAGCAGCCCTGACAGGATGAACACTGAAGCTTTCTTT. This encodes CASSPDRMNTEAFF. The chain has TRBV11-2 and TRBJ1-1, with TRBD1 as a possible D gene (6 bases). CDR1 is SGHAT and CDR2 is FQNNGV in the germline V gene. Trimming cost V 5 bases and J 0 bases, with 10 bases left between them. The CDR3 has 14 amino acids.

This chain connects TRBV7-2 to TRBJ2-7; TRBD2 aligns across 8 bases. The V gene's germline CDR1 is SGHTA and CDR2 FQGNSA. The CDR3 is 15 residues long. V was clipped by 0 bases and J by 2 bases; unmatched bases: 3. In DNA, the CDR3 is TGTGCCAGCAGCTTAGCCGGGGGGGGGCCCTACGAGCAGTACTTC. Translating it yields CASSLAGGGPYEQYF.

The chain combines TRBV2 with TRBJ2-1; D may be TRBD2 (6 bases). The length of the CDR3 is 15 residues. CDR1 and CDR2 (germline): SNHLY, FYNNEI. The V end lost 11 bases, the J end lost 3 bases, and 20 bases lay between the germline ends. As DNA, the CDR3 is TGTGCCGGGGGACTGGACGTGACAATCTACAATGAGCAGTTCTTC. Amino acids: CAGGLDVTIYNEQFF.

This clone was recorded many times. This chain uses TRBV30 with TRBJ1-5; D call uncertain. V was cut by 3 bases and J by 7 bases, with 10 bases left in between. Germline CDR1 and CDR2: GTSNPN and SVGIG (reference sequence). The length of the CDR3 is 12 residues. The CDR3 spells CAWSARSQPQHF. The CDR3 DNA reads as TGTGCCTGGAGCGCACGAAGCCAGCCCCAGCATTTT.

This clone was found once. CDR3 coding DNA: TGTGCCAGCAGTGAATACGGGGGCACCGGGGAGCTGTTTTTT. Its protein is CASSEYGGTGELFF. The genes are TRBV25-1 and TRBJ2-2, with D possibly matching TRBD2 (6 bases). Germline CDR1 and CDR2: MGHDK and SYGVNS. The CDR3 is 14 residues long. V was pared by 0 bases and J by 4 bases, with 6 bases between.

This clone was counted once. This chain uses TRBV19 with TRBJ2-3, with TRBD2 matching over 14 bases. Germline CDR1 reads LNHDA; CDR2 reads SQIVND (reference sequence). This CDR3 comprises 18 residues. Losses at the gene ends were 4 bases for V and 0 bases for J; bases not matched to a gene: 6. The CDR3 reads CASSTRLAGGPSTDTQYF. The CDR3 DNA reads as TGTGCCAGTAGTACCAGACTAGCGGGGGGGCCGAGCACAGATACGCAGTATTTT.

The V and J genes are TRBV21-1 and TRBJ1-6; TRBD1, the table's D call, was not compared with the DNA. TRBV21-1 is a listed pseudogene. This CDR3 has 19 residues. CDR3 bases: TGTGCCAGCAGCAAAAGCTTTTCCGATCGTCAGGGGCTTCATTCACCCCTCCACTTT. The encoded protein is CASSKSFSDRQGLHSPLHF.

J is TRBJ2-3 and V is TRBV6-6, with 7 positions matching TRBD2. Unmatched junction bases numbered 11, after V lost 6 bases and J lost 2 bases. This CDR3 is built from 16 residues. Germline V CDR1 and CDR2: MNHNY, SVGAGI (reference sequence). CDR3 in amino acids: CASRERGQSFTDTQYF. CDR3 DNA: TGTGCCAGCAGGGAGCGGGGCCAGTCCTTCACAGATACGCAGTATTTT.

The genes are TRBV2 and TRBJ2-1, with 9 bases aligning to TRBD1. From germline, CDR1 is SNHLY and CDR2 FYNNEI. Germline trimming cut 6 bases from V and 3 bases from J; bases unmatched to any gene: 6. The CDR3 totals 15 residues. The CDR3 region has the DNA TGTGCCAGCAGGCCAGGGACAGGGAACTACAATGAGCAGTTCTTC. Encoded protein: CASRPGTGNYNEQFF.